The 13 T cell receptor beta chains listed next were all sequenced from one sample in a study of T cell changes during pregnancy in multiple sclerosis. Data came from immunoSEQ multiplex PCR; TCRdb stores just in-frame clones and leaves some out. The sample comprises approximately 130,000 clones, 90% to 98% of which are singletons, and over 0.35% rests with the top ten. This specimen consisted of peripheral blood, obtained after pregnancy. The receptors here all came from a female donor with multiple sclerosis, enrolled in a pregnancy study.

The rearrangement links TRBV13 to TRBJ2-4, with a weak D call TRBD2 (6 bases). Trimming shortened V by 4 bases and J by 0 bases, and 13 bases separated the two germline ends. The CDR3 totals 16 residues. CDR1 is PRHDT and CDR2 is FYEKMQ in the germline V gene (reference sequence). CDR3 amino acids: CASSSAGALAKNIQYF. The CDR3 DNA reads TGTGCCAGCAGCTCAGCGGGTGCCCTAGCCAAAAACATTCAGTACTTC.

The chain is built from TRBV6-5 and TRBJ2-1; 11 nucleotides line up with TRBD2. Germline V gene sequence: CDR1 MNHEY, CDR2 SVGAGI. V dropped 5 bases and J dropped 2; count of bases not matched to a gene: 2. CDR3 length equals 15 residues. CDR3 region: CASSGLAGTYNEQFF. DNA of the CDR3: TGTGCCAGCAGTGGACTAGCGGGTACCTACAATGAGCAGTTCTTC.

The chain combines TRBV11-2 with TRBJ2-5; 7 positions match TRBD2. CDR1 and CDR2 (germline): SGHAT, FQNNGV. V lost 5 bases and J lost 5; bases outside the gene matches: 14. CDR3 length equals 16 residues. The CDR3: CASSHWAESGTETQYF. CDR3 in DNA: TGTGCCAGCAGCCACTGGGCGGAAAGCGGGACTGAGACCCAGTACTTC. Full variable domain (missing parts from reference TRBV11-2 and TRBJ2-5): EAGVAQSPRYKIIEKRQSVAFWCNPISGHATLYWYQQILGQGPKLLIQFQNNGVVDDSQLPKDRFSAERLKGVDSTLKIQPAKLEDSAVYLCASSHWAESGTETQYFGPGTRLLVL.

J is TRBJ2-1 and V is TRBV11-2; D ambiguous. CDR1 is SGHAT and CDR2 is FQNNGV in the germline V gene. Trimming left V 2 bases short and J 6 bases short, with 5 bases between. The CDR3 has 12 residues. The CDR3 region has the DNA TGTGCCAGCAGCTTATTATTCAATGAGCAGTTCTTC. It is translated as CASSLLFNEQFF.

CDR3 in DNA: TGTGCCAGCAGCGAACTAGCGGGAGGCCGTAATGAGCAGTTCTTC. Protein product: CASSELAGGRNEQFF. The chain has TRBV7-3 and TRBJ2-1, with TRBD2 matching 12 bases. Germline lookup yields CDR1 SGHTA and CDR2 FQGTGA. This CDR3 comprises 15 residues. J gave up 7 bases and V 5 bases, and 6 bases lay outside the gene matches. Full variable domain (remainder filled in from reference TRBV7-3 and TRBJ2-1): GAGVSQTPSNKVTEKGKYVELRCDPISGHTALYWYRQSLGQGPEFLIYFQGTGAADDSGLPNDRFFAVRPEGSVSTLKIQRTERGDSAVYLCASSELAGGRNEQFFGPGTRLTVL.

This chain connects TRBV28 to TRBJ1-5; weak D call: TRBD1 (6 bases). V lost 6 bases, J lost 6 bases, and 15 bases lay in between. The germline V gene encodes CDR1 MDHEN and CDR2 SYDVKM. The CDR3 is 14 residues long. Here the CDR3 DNA reads TGTGCCAGCAGACTGCTTGGGGGCAGTCAGCCCCAGCATTTT. Amino acids: CASRLLGGSQPQHF.

The chain carries TRBV5-1 and TRBJ1-1; D remains ambiguous. The CDR3 has 13 residues. V lost 5 bases and J 0 bases, leaving 8 bases between the germline ends. Germline lookup yields CDR1 SGHRS and CDR2 YFSETQ. This CDR3 is CASRPVVNTEAFF. Written as DNA, the CDR3 is TGCGCCAGCAGGCCGGTGGTGAACACTGAAGCTTTCTTT.

The chain recombines TRBV7-8 with TRBJ2-7; 13 bases fit TRBD2. In germline, CDR1 is SGHVS, CDR2 FQNEAQ. This CDR3 has 19 residues. The V and J ends lost 4 bases and 2 bases, in that order; junction bases with no gene match: 14. The CDR3 DNA follows: TGTGCCAGCAGCTCCCCGGGGACTAGCGGGACCTACAGCCCCTACGAGCAGTACTTC. Protein: CASSSPGTSGTYSPYEQYF.

Only one count was recorded for this clone. The rearrangement joins TRBV5-6 to TRBJ2-7; TRBD2 agrees at 7 bases. J gave up 5 bases and V 0 bases, and 5 bases lay outside the gene matches. Germline V gene sequence: CDR1 SGHDT, CDR2 YYEEEE. There are 14 residues in the CDR3. The CDR3: CASSLGAGVHEQYF. The CDR3 region has the DNA TGTGCCAGCAGCTTGGGGGCGGGGGTCCACGAGCAGTACTTC.

This chain uses TRBV2 with TRBJ2-2; D perhaps matches TRBD1 (6 bases). CDR1 and CDR2 (germline): SNHLY, FYNNEI. With 2 bases removed from V and 7 bases from J, the gap between germline ends came to 17 bases. CDR3 size: 16 residues. The CDR3 DNA reads as TGTGCCAGCAGTGAACTTGGGGCAGGGGTAGGCGGGGAGCTGTTTTTT. Protein sequence: CASSELGAGVGGELFF.

This clone appeared a single time. The V call is TRBV9, the J call TRBJ2-7; possible D gene TRBD1, 5 bases. Trimming took off 0 bases at V and 5 bases at J, with 15 bases between the two ends. The CDR3 covers 15 residues. CDR1 and CDR2 (germline): SGDLS, YYNGEE. CDR3 protein: CASSVEGQGGNEQYF. DNA for the CDR3: TGTGCCAGCAGCGTAGAGGGCCAGGGCGGCAACGAGCAGTACTTC. Based on the CDR3 plus reference TRBV9 and TRBJ2-7, the full variable domain is DSGVTQTPKHLITATGQRVTLRCSPRSGDLSVYWYQQSLDQGLQFLIQYYNGEERAKGNILERFSAQQFPDLHSELNLSSLELGDSALYFCASSVEGQGGNEQYFGPGTRLTVT.

A single count supports this clone. The chain has TRBV28 and TRBJ1-4; TRBD1 is a possible D gene (5 bases). The CDR3 is made up of 14 amino acids. CDR1 and CDR2 from the germline V gene are MDHEN and SYDVKM. Trimming stripped 3 bases from V and 6 bases from J, with 11 bases between. CDR3: CASSLGQSYEKLFF. Here the CDR3 DNA reads TGTGCCAGCAGTTTGGGGCAGTCCTATGAAAAACTGTTTTTT.

The chain employs TRBV7-9 and TRBJ2-1; the match to TRBD2 covers 8 bases. Germline loops: CDR1 SEHNR, CDR2 FQNEAQ (reference sequence). The CDR3 extends over 14 amino acids. The CDR3, as DNA: TGTCCCGACGGCGGGGAGCGGGAGCACAATGAGCAGTTCTTC. Its translation: CPDGGEREHNEQFF. Full variable domain (remainder filled in from reference TRBV7-9 and TRBJ2-1): DTGVSQNPRHKITKRGQNVTFRCDPISEHNRLYWYRQTLGQGPEFLTYFQNEAQLEKSRLLSDRFSAERPKGSFSTLEIQRTEQGDSAMYLCPDGGEREHNEQFFGPGTRLTVL.